This TCR beta chain was found in a study of T cells in Graves' hyperthyroidism and ophthalmopathy. This clonotype was counted many times. V was clipped by 2 bases and J by 6 bases, with 11 bases between them. This CDR3 contains 15 residues. Germline V gene data show CDR1 as KGHSH and CDR2 as LQKENI. The TCR beta CDR3 regions underwent amplification using RNA transcripts as the source. With the HTBI primer set, the TCR CDR3 went through a first round of RT-PCR. TCRdb passed the multiplex PCR reads through MiXCR, listing each CDR3 protein once. Of around 420,000 distinct CDR3 sequences in the sample, roughly an eighth were seen once. Not enrolled were patients with uncontrolled infection, other autoimmune disease, pregnancy or lactation. Under 12 ml fresh peripheral blood yielded the PBMCs.

Sequencing used blood. The chain links TRBV18 to TRBJ1-6; D is unresolved. This clonotype was obtained from a woman aged 18-29 years with Graves' hyperthyroidism. The CDR3: CASSPRATLNSPLHF. The CDR3 coding sequence is TGTGCCAGCTCACCAAGAGCGACACTTAATTCACCCCTCCACTTT.